This TCR beta chain was captured by sequencing in a study of cytomegalovirus exposure and HLA in healthy donors. PCR was performed using 60 Vbeta and 13 Jbeta primers. The data were produced by immunoSEQ multiplex PCR, yet TCRdb's version contains in-frame clones alone and is incomplete. Here the sample spans 210,000 or so clones, 80% to 90% being singletons. Source material: PBMCs. This TCR came from a young woman in good health and CMV-seronegative.

The CDR3 DNA reads as TGTGCCAGCAGCTTGTCGCAGGGAAAGTATGGCTACACCTTC. The encoded protein is CASSLSQGKYGYTF. J is TRBJ1-2 and V is TRBV5-6; tentative D call: TRBD1 (5 bases). V was trimmed by 1 base and J by 5 bases, leaving 12 bases between them. Germline values: CDR1 SGHDT, CDR2 YYEEEE. The CDR3 is 14 residues long.